This T cell receptor beta chain emerged from a study of identical twins. Germline CDR1 is ENHRY and CDR2 is SYGVKD. The CDR3 extends over 13 amino acids. The V and J ends lost 6 bases and 13 bases, in that order; junction bases with no gene match: 12. As regards this clonotype: The target antigen is unknown.

Study-wide results and limits: Cord blood beta clonotypes that were abundant carried fewer insertions, and memory repertoires showed no such trend. There was more out-of-frame TCR alpha sharing in monozygotic twins than models estimated. Conclusions came from cross-sectional statistical analysis, not from following the same donors.

A universal primer site came from template switching; cDNA carried unique molecular identifiers. A single record per CDR3 protein comes from TCRdb applying MiXCR to the 5' RACE reads. The repertoire consists of around 1.7 million distinct CDR3 sequences, with about 32% occurring once and the leading ten covering about 0.25%. The chain couples TRBV10-3 to TRBJ2-4, with 7 bases aligning to TRBD2. The sequenced sample consisted of cord blood. This TCR derives from a newborn girl in good health. DNA of the CDR3: TGTGCCATCAGACTAGCGCCCTACAATGAGCAGTACTTC. Protein product: CAIRLAPYNEQYF.